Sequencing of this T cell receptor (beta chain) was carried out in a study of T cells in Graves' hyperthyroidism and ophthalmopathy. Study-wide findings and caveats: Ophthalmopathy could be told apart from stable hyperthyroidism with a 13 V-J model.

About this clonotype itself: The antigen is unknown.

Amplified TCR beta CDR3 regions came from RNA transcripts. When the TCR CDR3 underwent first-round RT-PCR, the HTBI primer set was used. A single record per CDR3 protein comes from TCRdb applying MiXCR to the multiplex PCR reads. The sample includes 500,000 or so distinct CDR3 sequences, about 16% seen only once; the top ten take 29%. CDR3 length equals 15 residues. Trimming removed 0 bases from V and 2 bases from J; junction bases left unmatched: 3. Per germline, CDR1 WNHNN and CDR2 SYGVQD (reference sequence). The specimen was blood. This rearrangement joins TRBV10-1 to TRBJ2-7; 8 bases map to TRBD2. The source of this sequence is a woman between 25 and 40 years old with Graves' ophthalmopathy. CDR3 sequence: CASSESGTRPYEQYF. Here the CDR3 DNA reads TGCGCCAGCAGTGAGTCTGGGACTAGACCCTACGAGCAGTACTTC.